This record covers a single TCR beta chain. Its antigen is undetermined. V was shortened by 5 bases and J by 2 bases, with 10 bases between the two germline ends. The CDR3 sequence is 13 residues long. Germline V CDR1 and CDR2: SGHAT, FQDESV (reference sequence). This sample stems from a study of B cell selection in AIRE deficiency. Method: immunoSEQ multiplex PCR; TCRdb's copy keeps in-frame clones and lacks some. This sample has some 25,000 clones; around 97% occur once, and the top ten carry 0.2% to 0.25%. Points from the study as a whole: In TCRBV usage, CDR3 length and diversity, patient Tconv and Treg cells matched healthy donors.

Conventional CD4 T cells were sorted as CD4+CD127+ cells. V and J are TRBV11-1 and TRBJ2-7, with D possibly matching TRBD1 (6 bases). The receptor comes from a human donor with AIRE deficiency. Sequenced input: conventional CD4+ T cells sorted from PBMCs. The CDR3 DNA reads as TGTGCCAGCAGCCGGACAGCTACCTACGAGCAGTACTTC. It yields the protein CASSRTATYEQYF.